This record covers a single T cell receptor beta chain. In this sample, this clonotype turned up many times. Its antigen has not been determined. No much larger clonotype is one base removed from it; base qualities were not supplied. The sample comes from a study of response to subunit inactivated influenza vaccine (dated by TCRdb to the late 2010s). Describing the broader study: Deep quantitative T cell receptor repertoire profiling was used in the study to track responses to a trivalent subunit inactivated influenza vaccine. Results and caveats for the whole study, not just this receptor: The authors proposed that each seasonal influenza vaccination may bring in only a limited number of new T cells.

The protocol used for the library was RT-PCR. The sample was run on an Illumina HiSeq 2500. TCRdb cleaned the public reads at Q25 with fastp, built clones with MiXCR and kept in-frame beta chains. Entries that share a CDR3 protein sequence are merged under the most common genes and DNA. This sample lists about 650,000 distinct CDR3 sequences; 15% to 19% were detected once. The ten largest clones take up around a tenth of the sample. The clonotype originates from a man in his fifties or sixties who received an inactivated influenza vaccine. Donor details come from another sample of the same person, matched by shared clones. The sequencing used PBMCs from blood, collected approximately 13 days after vaccination.

DNA sequence: TGCAGTGCGGCGCGTCATTTGGGACTAGCGGAAGAGACCCAGTACTTC. The encoded protein is CSAARHLGLAEETQYF. The sequence joins TRBV20-1 to TRBJ2-5; TRBD2 lines up with 11 middle nucleotides. According to the germline V gene (reference sequence), CDR1 reads DFQATT and CDR2 reads SNEGSKA. V is trimmed back by 6 bases and J by 3 bases, and the junction contains 12 bases that no gene match accounts for. The CDR3 has 16 amino acids, counting the end cysteine and phenylalanine. Here the CDR3 DNA is all that survives: 48 bases in frame from base 1.